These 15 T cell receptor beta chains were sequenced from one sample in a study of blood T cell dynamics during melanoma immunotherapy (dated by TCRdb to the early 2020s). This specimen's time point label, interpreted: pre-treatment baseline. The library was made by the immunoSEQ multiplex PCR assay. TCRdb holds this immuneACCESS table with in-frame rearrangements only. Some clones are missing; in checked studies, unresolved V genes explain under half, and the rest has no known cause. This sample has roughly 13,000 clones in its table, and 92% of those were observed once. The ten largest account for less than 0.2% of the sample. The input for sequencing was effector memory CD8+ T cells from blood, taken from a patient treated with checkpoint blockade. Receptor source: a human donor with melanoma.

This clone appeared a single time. Here the CDR3 reads CASSPPEGGSYEQYF. CDR3 DNA sequence: TGTGCCAGCAGCCCCCCCGAGGGGGGGTCCTACGAGCAGTACTTC. The rearrangement uses TRBV7-9 and TRBJ2-7; tentative D call: TRBD2 (7 bases). The CDR3 has 15 residues. Germline lookup yields CDR1 SEHNR and CDR2 FQNEAQ (reference sequence). Trimming left V 5 bases short and J 1 base short, with 15 bases between. Full variable domain (missing parts from reference TRBV7-9 and TRBJ2-7): DTGVSQNPRHKITKRGQNVTFRCDPISEHNRLYWYRQTLGQGPEFLTYFQNEAQLEKSRLLSDRFSAERPKGSFSTLEIQRTEQGDSAMYLCASSPPEGGSYEQYFGPGTRLTVT.

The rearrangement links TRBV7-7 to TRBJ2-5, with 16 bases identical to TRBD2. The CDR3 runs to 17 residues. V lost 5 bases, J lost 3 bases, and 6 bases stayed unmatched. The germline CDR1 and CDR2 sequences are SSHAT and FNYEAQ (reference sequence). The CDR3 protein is CASSTGTSGRGEETQYF. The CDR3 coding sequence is TGTGCCAGCAGCACAGGGACTAGCGGGAGGGGGGAAGAGACCCAGTACTTC. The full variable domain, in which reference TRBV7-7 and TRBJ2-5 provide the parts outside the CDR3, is GAGVSQSPRYKVTKRGQDVTLRCDPISSHATLYWYQQALGQGPEFLTYFNYEAQPDKSGLPSDRFSAERPEGSISTLTIQRTEQRDSAMYRCASSTGTSGRGEETQYFGPGTRLLVL.

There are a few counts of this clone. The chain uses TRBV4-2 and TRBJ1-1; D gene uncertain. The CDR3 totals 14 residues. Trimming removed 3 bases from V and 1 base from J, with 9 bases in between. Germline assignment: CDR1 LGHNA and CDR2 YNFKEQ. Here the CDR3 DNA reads TGTGCCAGCAGCCACCCCTTCGAGAACACTGAAGCTTTCTTT. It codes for CASSHPFENTEAFF.

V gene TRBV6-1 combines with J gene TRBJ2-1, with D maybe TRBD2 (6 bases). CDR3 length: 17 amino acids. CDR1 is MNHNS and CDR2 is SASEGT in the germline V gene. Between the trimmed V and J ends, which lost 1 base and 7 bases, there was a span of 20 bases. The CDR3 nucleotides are TGTGCCAGCAGTGAAGGCTACTTAAGGGACTTTATAAATGAGCAGTTCTTC. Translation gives CASSEGYLRDFINEQFF.

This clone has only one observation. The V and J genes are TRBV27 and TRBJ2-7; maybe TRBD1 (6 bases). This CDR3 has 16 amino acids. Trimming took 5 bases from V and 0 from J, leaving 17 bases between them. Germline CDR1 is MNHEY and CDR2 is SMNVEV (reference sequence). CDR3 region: CASSISTGTFSYEQYF. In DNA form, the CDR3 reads TGTGCCAGCAGTATTTCAACCGGGACATTCTCCTACGAGCAGTACTTC.

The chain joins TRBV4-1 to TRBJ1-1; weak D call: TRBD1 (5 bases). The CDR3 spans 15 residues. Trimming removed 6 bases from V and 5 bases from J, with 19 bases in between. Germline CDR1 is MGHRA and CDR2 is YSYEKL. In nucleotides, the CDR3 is TGCGCCAGCAGTTTATGGAGGGGCGTAGGGACTGAAGCTTTCTTT. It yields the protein CASSLWRGVGTEAFF.

For the CDR3, the DNA is TGCGCCAGCAGTGACCCTGAAAGCTCCTACAATGAGCAGTTCTTC. Protein product: CASSDPESSYNEQFF. The chain combines TRBV10-1 with TRBJ2-1; no firm D call. The germline V gene encodes CDR1 WNHNN and CDR2 SYGVQD (reference sequence). The CDR3 consists of 15 residues. Trimming took 3 bases from V and 0 from J, leaving 9 bases between them.

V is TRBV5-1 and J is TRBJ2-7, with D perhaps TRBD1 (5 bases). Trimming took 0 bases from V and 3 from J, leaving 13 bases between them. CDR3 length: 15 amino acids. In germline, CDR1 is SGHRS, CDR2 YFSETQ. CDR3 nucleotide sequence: TGCGCCAGCAGCTTGGTGTGGCAGGGTAGCTACGAGCAGTACTTC. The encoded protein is CASSLVWQGSYEQYF.

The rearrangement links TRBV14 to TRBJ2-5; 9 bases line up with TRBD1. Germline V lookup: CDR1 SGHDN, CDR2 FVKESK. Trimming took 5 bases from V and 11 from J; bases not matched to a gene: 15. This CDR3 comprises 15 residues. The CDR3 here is CASSSPETGGLWQYF. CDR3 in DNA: TGTGCCAGCAGCTCCCCCGAGACAGGGGGTCTTTGGCAGTACTTC.

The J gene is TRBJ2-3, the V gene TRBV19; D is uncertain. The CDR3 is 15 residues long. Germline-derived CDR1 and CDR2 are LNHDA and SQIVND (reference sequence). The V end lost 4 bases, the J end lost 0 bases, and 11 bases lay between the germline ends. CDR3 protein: CASSTPTGSTDTQYF. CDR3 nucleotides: TGTGCCAGTAGTACACCAACCGGGAGCACAGATACGCAGTATTTT.

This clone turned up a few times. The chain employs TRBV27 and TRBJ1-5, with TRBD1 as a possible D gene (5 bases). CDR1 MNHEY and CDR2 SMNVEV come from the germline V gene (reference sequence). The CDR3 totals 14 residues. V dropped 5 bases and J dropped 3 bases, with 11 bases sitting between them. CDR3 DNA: TGTGCCAGCAGTCCCCGGGGCGACAATCAGCCCCAGCATTTT. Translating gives CASSPRGDNQPQHF.

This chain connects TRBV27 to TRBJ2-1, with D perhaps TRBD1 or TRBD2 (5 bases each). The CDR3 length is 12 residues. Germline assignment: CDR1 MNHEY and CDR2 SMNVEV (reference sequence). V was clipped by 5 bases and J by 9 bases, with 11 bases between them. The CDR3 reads CASSLRDREQFF. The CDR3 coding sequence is TGTGCCAGCAGTCTAAGGGACCGTGAGCAGTTCTTC.

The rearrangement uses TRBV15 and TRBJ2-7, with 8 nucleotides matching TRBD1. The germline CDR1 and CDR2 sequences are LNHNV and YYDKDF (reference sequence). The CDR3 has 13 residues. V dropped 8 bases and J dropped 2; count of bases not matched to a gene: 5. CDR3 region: CATQQGDAYEQYF. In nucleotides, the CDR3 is TGTGCCACCCAACAGGGGGACGCCTACGAGCAGTACTTC.

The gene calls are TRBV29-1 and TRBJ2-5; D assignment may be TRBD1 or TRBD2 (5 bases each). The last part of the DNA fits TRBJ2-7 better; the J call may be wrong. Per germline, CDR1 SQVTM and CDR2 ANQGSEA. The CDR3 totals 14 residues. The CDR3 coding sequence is TGCAGCGTTGAAGTTGGGGACGGCTCCTACGAGCAGTACTTC. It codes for CSVEVGDGSYEQYF.

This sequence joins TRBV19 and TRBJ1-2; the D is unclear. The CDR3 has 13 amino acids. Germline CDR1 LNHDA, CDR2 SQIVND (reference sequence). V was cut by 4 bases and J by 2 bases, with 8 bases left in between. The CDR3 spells CASSTGLNYGYTF. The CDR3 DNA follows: TGTGCCAGTAGTACAGGATTGAACTATGGCTACACCTTC.